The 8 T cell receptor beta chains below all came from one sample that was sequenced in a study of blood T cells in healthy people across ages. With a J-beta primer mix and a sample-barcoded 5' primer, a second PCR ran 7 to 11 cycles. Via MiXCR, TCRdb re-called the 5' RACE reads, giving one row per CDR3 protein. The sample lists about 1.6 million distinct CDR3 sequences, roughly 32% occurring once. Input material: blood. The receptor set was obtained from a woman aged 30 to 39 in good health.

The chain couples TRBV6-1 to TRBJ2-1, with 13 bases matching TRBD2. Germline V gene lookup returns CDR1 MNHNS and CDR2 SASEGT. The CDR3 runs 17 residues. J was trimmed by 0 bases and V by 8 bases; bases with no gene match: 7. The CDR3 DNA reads TGTGCCAGCTCCAGGACTAGCGGGGGCCGCTCCTACAATGAGCAGTTCTTC. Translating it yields CASSRTSGGRSYNEQFF.

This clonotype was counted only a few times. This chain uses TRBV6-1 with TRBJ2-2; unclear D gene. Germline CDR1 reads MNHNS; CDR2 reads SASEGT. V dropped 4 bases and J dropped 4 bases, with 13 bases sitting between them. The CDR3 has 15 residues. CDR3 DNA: TGTGCCAGCAGTGCTGGGGTAGGGTCCACCGGGGAGCTGTTTTTT. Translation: CASSAGVGSTGELFF.

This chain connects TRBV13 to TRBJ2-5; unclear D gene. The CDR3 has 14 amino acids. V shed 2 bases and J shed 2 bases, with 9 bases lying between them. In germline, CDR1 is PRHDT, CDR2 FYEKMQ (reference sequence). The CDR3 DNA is TGTGCCAGCAGCTTATCTGGGGAACAAGAGACCCAGTACTTC. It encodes CASSLSGEQETQYF.

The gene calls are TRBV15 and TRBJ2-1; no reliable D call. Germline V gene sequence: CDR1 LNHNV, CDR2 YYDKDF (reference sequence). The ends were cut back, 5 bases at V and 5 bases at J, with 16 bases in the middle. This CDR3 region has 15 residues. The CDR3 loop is CATSSEPSAHNEQFF. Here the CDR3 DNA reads TGTGCCACCAGCTCAGAACCTTCTGCCCACAATGAGCAGTTCTTC.

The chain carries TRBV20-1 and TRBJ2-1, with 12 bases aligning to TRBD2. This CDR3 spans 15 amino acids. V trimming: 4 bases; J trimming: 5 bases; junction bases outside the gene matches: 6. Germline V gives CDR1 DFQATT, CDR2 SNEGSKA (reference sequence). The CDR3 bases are TGCAGTGCTACTAGCGGGGGGGCTTCCGACAATGAGCAGTTCTTC. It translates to CSATSGGASDNEQFF.

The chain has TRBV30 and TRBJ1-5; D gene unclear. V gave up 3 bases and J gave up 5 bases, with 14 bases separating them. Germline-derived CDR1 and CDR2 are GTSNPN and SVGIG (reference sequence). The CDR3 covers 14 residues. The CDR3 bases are TGTGCCTGGAGCTTCCAGGCATTCGATCAGCCCCAGCATTTT. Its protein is CAWSFQAFDQPQHF.

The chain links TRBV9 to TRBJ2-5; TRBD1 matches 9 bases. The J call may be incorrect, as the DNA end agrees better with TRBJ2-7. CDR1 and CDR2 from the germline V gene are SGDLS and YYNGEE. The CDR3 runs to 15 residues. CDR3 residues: CASSVGDRAPGEQYF. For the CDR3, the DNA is TGTGCCAGCAGCGTAGGGGACAGGGCCCCGGGCGAGCAGTACTTC.

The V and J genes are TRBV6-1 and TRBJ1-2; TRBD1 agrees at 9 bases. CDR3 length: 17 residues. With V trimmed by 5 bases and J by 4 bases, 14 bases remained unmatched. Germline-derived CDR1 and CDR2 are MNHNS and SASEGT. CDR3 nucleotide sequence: TGTGCCAGCAGTCCAGGCACCGACAGGGGGGATTTCTATGGCTACACCTTC. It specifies CASSPGTDRGDFYGYTF.